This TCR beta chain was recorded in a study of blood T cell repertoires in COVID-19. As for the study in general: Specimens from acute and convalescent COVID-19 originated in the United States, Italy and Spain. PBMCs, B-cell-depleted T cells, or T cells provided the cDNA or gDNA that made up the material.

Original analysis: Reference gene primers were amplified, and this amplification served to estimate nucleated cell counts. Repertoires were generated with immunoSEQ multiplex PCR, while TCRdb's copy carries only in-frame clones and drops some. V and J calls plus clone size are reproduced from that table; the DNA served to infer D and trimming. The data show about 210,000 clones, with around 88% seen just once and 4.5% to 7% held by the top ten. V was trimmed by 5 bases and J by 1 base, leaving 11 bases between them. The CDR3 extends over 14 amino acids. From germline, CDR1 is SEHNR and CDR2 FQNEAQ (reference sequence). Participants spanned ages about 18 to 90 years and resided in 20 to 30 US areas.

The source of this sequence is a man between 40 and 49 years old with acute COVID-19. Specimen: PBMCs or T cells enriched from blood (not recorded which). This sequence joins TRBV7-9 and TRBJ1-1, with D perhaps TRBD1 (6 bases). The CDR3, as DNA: TGTGCCAGCAGCAACAGGGACCCGAACACTGAAGCTTTCTTT. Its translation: CASSNRDPNTEAFF.